This T cell receptor beta chain was documented in a study of cytomegalovirus exposure and HLA in healthy donors. Study-wide results and limits: It was only CMV serostatus that was available as immune exposure information. Data from an earlier analysis indicated that most TCR beta V segments were productive either about 90% or about 30% of the time.

Per the germline V gene, CDR1 is MNHNY and CDR2 is SVGAGI (reference sequence). The CDR3 length is 11 residues. Between the trimmed V and J ends, which lost 5 bases and 5 bases, there was a span of 6 bases. Concerning this clone itself: What it binds is not known.

The PCR ran on 60 Vbeta and 13 Jbeta primers. The repertoire was sequenced with immunoSEQ multiplex PCR; TCRdb's copy has only in-frame clones and lacks some. The table lists about 180,000 clones, roughly 75% of them singletons. J is TRBJ1-1 and V is TRBV6-6, with D tentatively TRBD1 (5 bases). The TCR sequence derives from a woman between 25 and 40 years old in good health and CMV-seronegative. The sample comprised PBMCs. As DNA, the CDR3 is TGTGCCAGCAGTGGGGGGACTGAAGCTTTCTTT. It yields the protein CASSGGTEAFF.